These 31 T cell receptor beta chains originate from one sample sequenced in a study of shared clonotypes between healthy human individuals. Sequenced by immunoSEQ multiplex PCR; TCRdb stores in-frame clones only, minus some. The repertoire holds millions of clones, with more than 90% as singletons. The sequenced sample consisted of naive CD4+ T cells sorted from blood. Subset meaning: CD45RA+ positively selected. The receptors stem from a man younger than 35 in good health.

The chain joins TRBV25-1 to TRBJ2-1; TRBD1 matches 7 bases. Germline values: CDR1 MGHDK, CDR2 SYGVNS. Trimming took 7 bases from V and 8 from J; bases not matched to a gene: 8. The CDR3 covers 13 residues. Here the CDR3 reads CASTQGGWDEQFF. The DNA of the CDR3 is TGTGCCAGCACCCAAGGGGGCTGGGATGAGCAGTTCTTC.

This chain links TRBV11-1 with TRBJ2-5; D is possibly TRBD2 (5 bases). This CDR3 region has 14 residues. V lost 8 bases and J 2 bases, leaving 15 bases between the germline ends. Germline lookup yields CDR1 SGHAT and CDR2 FQDESV (reference sequence). Written as DNA, the CDR3 is TGTGCCAGCGCATGGGGTGGCGGGCAAGAGACCCAGTACTTC. This translates into CASAWGGGQETQYF.

This chain uses TRBV15 with TRBJ2-7; a possible D gene is TRBD2 (5 bases). CDR3 length: 12 amino acids. Trimming cost V 4 bases and J 3 bases, with 7 bases left between them. CDR1 LNHNV and CDR2 YYDKDF come from the germline V gene (reference sequence). CDR3 loop: CATSMRVYEQYF. CDR3 nucleotide sequence: TGTGCCACCAGCATGAGGGTCTACGAGCAGTACTTC.

The V gene is TRBV9, the J gene TRBJ2-7; possible D gene TRBD1, 6 bases. Looked up from germline, CDR1 is SGDLS and CDR2 is YYNGEE. The V and J ends lost 1 base and 6 bases respectively, with 14 bases between them. CDR3 size: 14 residues. CDR3 protein: CASSVTPLDSEQYF. The CDR3 coding sequence is TGTGCCAGCAGCGTAACCCCCTTGGACAGCGAGCAGTACTTC.

This chain connects TRBV6-5 to TRBJ2-3, with TRBD2 as a possible D gene (5 bases). Trimming took off 6 bases at V and 0 bases at J, with 13 bases between the two ends. This CDR3 contains 15 residues. Germline V gene lookup returns CDR1 MNHEY and CDR2 SVGAGI. The CDR3 loop reads CASSMGATSTDTQYF. CDR3 coding DNA: TGTGCCAGCAGCATGGGAGCCACTAGCACAGATACGCAGTATTTT.

V is TRBV1 and J is TRBJ2-3; the table's TRBD2 call for D was not verified on the DNA. TRBV1 is a known pseudogene. This CDR3 comprises 21 residues. The CDR3 here is CTSSQDTGRLAGLGSTDTQYF. The CDR3 region has the DNA TGCACCAGCAGCCAAGATACGGGTAGACTAGCGGGTTTAGGAAGCACAGATACGCAGTATTTT.

The rearrangement uses TRBV25-1 and TRBJ1-5; tentative D call: TRBD1 (6 bases). Germline V gives CDR1 MGHDK, CDR2 SYGVNS. The CDR3 totals 15 residues. The V and J ends lost 8 bases and 9 bases respectively, with 23 bases between them. In DNA form, the CDR3 reads TGTGCCAGCTCGGGGGCGACGGACTATAATACGCCCCAGCATTTT. Translation: CASSGATDYNTPQHF.

The rearrangement uses TRBV5-4 and TRBJ2-5; TRBD2 aligns across 7 bases. This CDR3 has 17 residues. CDR1 and CDR2 (germline): SGHNT, YYREEE (reference sequence). The J segment lost 1 base and the V segment lost 0 bases, leaving 9 bases of the junction unmatched. CDR3 protein: CASSLDPGLTGQETQYF. The CDR3 DNA follows: TGTGCCAGCAGCTTGGATCCGGGACTAACAGGCCAAGAGACCCAGTACTTC.

The chain links TRBV5-4 to TRBJ2-3; the match to TRBD2 covers 8 bases. CDR1 SGHNT and CDR2 YYREEE come from the germline V gene (reference sequence). CDR3 length: 16 amino acids. V lost 0 bases and J lost 6; bases outside the gene matches: 9. The CDR3, as DNA: TGTGCCAGCAGCTTGGAACTCGGGAGGGAGTCTGATACGCAGTATTTT. The encoded protein is CASSLELGRESDTQYF.

This chain joins TRBV27 and TRBJ1-5, with 7 bases identical to TRBD1. The CDR3 runs 24 residues. J gave up 0 bases and V 0 bases, and 26 bases lay outside the gene matches. Germline values: CDR1 MNHEY, CDR2 SMNVEV (reference sequence). The CDR3 sequence: CASSLSIRRPSTDKGAYSNQPQHF. The CDR3 DNA sequence: TGTGCCAGCAGTTTATCGATCAGGCGACCCTCGACAGACAAGGGGGCTTATAGCAATCAGCCCCAGCATTTT.

V is TRBV6-5 and J is TRBJ2-7; 7 bases are shared with TRBD2. CDR3 length: 12 amino acids. V shed 5 bases and J 10 bases; nucleotides not matched to a gene: 8. Germline CDR1 reads MNHEY; CDR2 reads SVGAGI. The CDR3 sequence is CASSQGGSSQYF. CDR3 bases: TGTGCCAGCAGTCAGGGAGGGAGTAGTCAGTACTTC.

V is TRBV11-2 and J is TRBJ1-5; D gene ambiguous. The CDR3 is made up of 15 amino acids. Trimming pared 1 base from V and 1 base from J, leaving 8 bases between. Germline V gives CDR1 SGHAT, CDR2 FQNNGV. CDR3 bases: TGTGCCAGCAGCTTAGGTAGGGAAAGCAATCAGCCCCAGCATTTT. Protein product: CASSLGRESNQPQHF.

Turning to this clone: An end of the junction differs from the germline gene, which may be a read error. The rearrangement links TRBV7-7 to TRBJ2-7, with no clear D. Germline-derived CDR1 and CDR2 are SSHAT and FNYEAQ (reference sequence). The CDR3 totals 14 residues. As DNA, the CDR3 is TGTGCTAGCAGCTTATCACCCTCCTCCTACGAGCAGTACTTC. Its protein product is CASSLSPSSYEQYF.

The chain combines TRBV27 with TRBJ2-1, with TRBD1 as a possible D gene (6 bases). The V and J ends lost 4 bases and 7 bases respectively, with 17 bases between them. This CDR3 is built from 15 residues. Germline V CDR1 and CDR2: MNHEY, SMNVEV (reference sequence). The CDR3 reads CASSSSRDKRNEQFF. The CDR3 DNA is TGTGCCAGCAGTTCGTCCCGGGACAAGAGGAATGAGCAGTTCTTC.

J is TRBJ1-2 and V is TRBV2; the match to TRBD1 covers 7 bases. The trim removed 2 bases at V and 8 bases at J, leaving 11 bases unmatched. CDR1 and CDR2 from the germline V gene are SNHLY and FYNNEI. CDR3 length equals 15 residues. CDR3 in amino acids: CASSELLQGGGGYTF. The CDR3 bases are TGTGCCAGCAGTGAACTCCTCCAGGGGGGCGGCGGCTACACCTTC.

This sequence joins TRBV10-3 and TRBJ1-1; D is unclear. This CDR3 is 16 amino acids long. CDR1 is ENHRY and CDR2 is SYGVKD in the germline V gene. Trimming stripped 11 bases from V and 4 bases from J, with 26 bases between. The CDR3, as DNA: TGTGCCTCTTCCGGGAGTCATCCGGCGGTACGCACTGAAGCTTTCTTT. This encodes CASSGSHPAVRTEAFF.

The rearrangement joins TRBV5-1 to TRBJ1-1, with 7 bases fitting TRBD1. The CDR3 extends over 15 amino acids. Per the germline V gene, CDR1 is SGHRS and CDR2 is YFSETQ. The junction had 7 bases not matched to a gene; V was cut back by 0 bases and J by 5 bases. The CDR3, as DNA: TGCGCCAGCAGCTTGGAGACAGGGTTGGAAACTGAAGCTTTCTTT. It encodes CASSLETGLETEAFF.

The J gene is TRBJ2-5, the V gene TRBV6-5; 7 bases align to TRBD1. V shed 2 bases and J 1 base; nucleotides not matched to a gene: 4. The CDR3 length is 15 residues. Germline V CDR1 and CDR2: MNHEY, SVGAGI. CDR3 bases: TGTGCCAGCAGTTACCTGGGACAGACCCAAGAGACCCAGTACTTC. Encoded protein: CASSYLGQTQETQYF.

As for this clone: The sample carries other DNA sequences with the same CDR3. The chain recombines TRBV5-1 with TRBJ1-2; D is undetermined. CDR1 and CDR2 from the germline V gene are SGHRS and YFSETQ. The CDR3 is made up of 12 amino acids. Between the trimmed V and J ends, which lost 2 bases and 6 bases, there was a span of 8 bases. The CDR3 here is CASSLTGNGYTF. CDR3 sequence (DNA): TGCGCCAGCAGCTTAACGGGGAATGGCTACACCTTC.

V and J are TRBV10-3 and TRBJ2-1; a weak D match, TRBD2 (5 bases). Per the germline V gene, CDR1 is ENHRY and CDR2 is SYGVKD. V was clipped by 3 bases and J by 8 bases, with 14 bases between them. The CDR3 sequence is 14 residues long. The CDR3 sequence: CAISDGRSSHEQFF. The DNA of the CDR3 is TGTGCCATCAGTGATGGCAGGTCTAGCCATGAGCAGTTCTTC.

V usage is TRBV6-5 and J usage is TRBJ2-5; D gene uncertain. CDR1 MNHEY and CDR2 SVGAGI come from the germline V gene. Between the trimmed V and J ends, which lost 0 bases and 4 bases, there was a span of 9 bases. This CDR3 region has 14 residues. CDR3 amino acids: CASSYSPSLETQYF. Written as DNA, the CDR3 is TGTGCCAGCAGTTACTCCCCTAGTTTAGAGACCCAGTACTTC.

As DNA, the CDR3 is TGTGCCAGCAGCCTCAAGGGGACTCCTTACAATGAGCAGTTCTTC. It is translated as CASSLKGTPYNEQFF. The chain employs TRBV6-5 and TRBJ2-1; maybe TRBD2 (6 bases). The CDR3 spans 15 residues. V was clipped by 6 bases and J by 4 bases, with 16 bases between them. Germline CDR1 reads MNHEY; CDR2 reads SVGAGI.

The CDR3 DNA follows: TGTGCCAGCAGTTTACGCAGCACCTGGGGTTTCTATAATTCACCCCTCCACTTT. This sequence encodes CASSLRSTWGFYNSPLHF. The chain carries TRBV27 and TRBJ1-6; D not certain. Germline CDR1 reads MNHEY; CDR2 reads SMNVEV (reference sequence). Trimming removed 2 bases from V and 3 bases from J, with 17 bases in between. The CDR3 sequence is 18 residues long.

The chain joins TRBV7-9 to TRBJ1-6; D is unclear. Germline CDR1 reads SEHNR; CDR2 reads FQNEAQ (reference sequence). The CDR3 consists of 13 residues. V dropped 4 bases and J dropped 9 bases, with 10 bases sitting between them. The CDR3 DNA reads as TGTGCCAGCAGCTGGCCGGGGAGTTCACCCCTCCACTTT. Its protein is CASSWPGSSPLHF.

The rearrangement links TRBV19 to TRBJ2-1, with 10 bases that match TRBD2. Germline V gene lookup returns CDR1 LNHDA and CDR2 SQIVND (reference sequence). This CDR3 region has 16 residues. The V gene end was trimmed by 1 base and the J gene end by 7 bases; junction bases not matched to a gene: 7. This chain's CDR3 is CASSIVASGSRNEQFF. CDR3 bases: TGTGCCAGTAGTATAGTGGCTAGCGGGAGCAGGAATGAGCAGTTCTTC. Supplemented by reference TRBV19 and TRBJ2-1, the full variable domain reads DGGITQSPKYLFRKEGQNVTLSCEQNLNHDAMYWYRQDPGQGLRLIYYSQIVNDFQKGDIAEGYSVSREKKESFPLTVTSAQKNPTAFYLCASSIVASGSRNEQFFGPGTRLTVL.

The rearrangement joins TRBV6-5 to TRBJ1-6, with D maybe TRBD1 (5 bases). From germline, CDR1 is MNHEY and CDR2 SVGAGI. V shed 1 base and J shed 6 bases, with 10 bases lying between them. The CDR3 consists of 15 residues. The CDR3 sequence: CASSYYDRSNSPLHF. The CDR3 bases are TGTGCCAGCAGTTACTACGACAGATCTAATTCACCCCTCCACTTT.

The rearrangement links TRBV6-5 to TRBJ1-5; D is unresolved. This CDR3 spans 14 amino acids. Germline V gene sequence: CDR1 MNHEY, CDR2 SVGAGI. V was shortened by 0 bases and J by 5 bases, with 8 bases between the two germline ends. CDR3 nucleotides: TGTGCCAGCAGTTACTCCCAGGCGGATCAGCCCCAGCATTTT. Protein sequence: CASSYSQADQPQHF.

J is TRBJ2-5 and V is TRBV20-1; no reliable D call. The CDR3 runs 11 residues. V was clipped by 1 base and J by 14 bases, with 14 bases between them. The V gene's germline CDR1 is DFQATT and CDR2 SNEGSKA (reference sequence). In DNA form, the CDR3 reads TGCAGTGCTAGAGTTCTCTCTGGAGATTACTTC. This translates into CSARVLSGDYF.

The chain uses TRBV11-2 and TRBJ1-1; D perhaps matches TRBD1 (5 bases). The V end lost 1 base, the J end lost 4 bases, and 10 bases lay between the germline ends. CDR1 and CDR2 from the germline V gene are SGHAT and FQNNGV. The CDR3 loop spans 14 amino acids. The CDR3 DNA reads TGTGCCAGCAGCTTAGTCGGGGGTAGCACTGAAGCTTTCTTT. Translation gives CASSLVGGSTEAFF.

V gene TRBV7-9 combines with J gene TRBJ2-4; 7 nucleotides line up with TRBD1. The CDR3 consists of 17 residues. The germline CDR1 and CDR2 sequences are SEHNR and FQNEAQ (reference sequence). The trim removed 3 bases at V and 6 bases at J, leaving 14 bases unmatched. The CDR3 spells CASSFYGGQQTTNIQYF. Written as DNA, the CDR3 is TGTGCCAGCAGCTTTTATGGGGGACAGCAGACCACAAACATTCAGTACTTC.

The genes are TRBV5-1 and TRBJ2-5; the D is unclear. This CDR3 comprises 13 residues. Germline loops: CDR1 SGHRS, CDR2 YFSETQ. The germline V and J ends were trimmed by 0 bases and 4 bases, with 7 bases remaining between them. The DNA of the CDR3 is TGCGCCAGCAGCTTGGGGGCTCCAGAGACCCAGTACTTC. It is translated as CASSLGAPETQYF.